Presented here are 20 T cell receptor beta chains from one specimen sequenced in a study of control samples from healthy donors and cancer patients. The assay was immunoSEQ multiplex PCR, and TCRdb's table has in-frame clones only and misses some. The table shows about 96,000 clones, with over 85% occurring only once. Input material: blood. These receptors all come from a man in his late teens or twenties in good health.

The J gene is TRBJ1-2, the V gene TRBV27, with D possibly being TRBD1 (5 bases). Germline CDR1 reads MNHEY; CDR2 reads SMNVEV (reference sequence). V dropped 3 bases and J dropped 4 bases, with 12 bases sitting between them. This CDR3 has 14 amino acids. CDR3 loop: CASSLGRDFYGYTF. For the CDR3, the DNA is TGTGCCAGCAGTTTGGGACGGGACTTCTATGGCTACACCTTC.

This clone came up once. CDR3 DNA: TGTGCCACCAGCAGCAGGGCCGGTGGCACTGAAGCTTTCTTT. This translates into CATSSRAGGTEAFF. The chain joins TRBV15 to TRBJ1-1; tentative D call: TRBD1 (5 bases). Germline CDR1 is LNHNV and CDR2 is YYDKDF (reference sequence). Trimming took off 3 bases at V and 4 bases at J, with 12 bases between the two ends. This CDR3 is built from 14 residues.

The V call is TRBV2, the J call TRBJ2-2; D may be TRBD1 or TRBD2 (6 bases each). The CDR3 runs to 15 residues. Between the trimmed V and J ends, which lost 1 base and 4 bases, there was a span of 10 bases. The germline V gene has CDR1 SNHLY and CDR2 FYNNEI. The chain's CDR3 is CASSEVWGATGELFF. For the CDR3, the DNA is TGTGCCAGCAGTGAAGTGTGGGGGGCCACCGGGGAGCTGTTTTTT.

The chain employs TRBV3-1 (or the pseudogene TRBV3-2) and TRBJ1-2, with D perhaps matching TRBD1 (5 bases). The ends were cut back, 2 bases at V and 0 bases at J, with 10 bases in the middle. From germline, CDR1 is LGHDT and CDR2 YNNKEL (reference sequence). CDR3 size: 15 residues. The CDR3 sequence: CASSQFDSPNYGYTF. Here the CDR3 DNA reads TGTGCCAGCAGCCAATTCGACAGTCCTAACTATGGCTACACCTTC.

The chain joins TRBV7-8 to TRBJ2-1; D may be TRBD2 (6 bases). Between the trimmed V and J ends, which lost 5 bases and 5 bases, there was a span of 16 bases. The germline gives CDR1 SGHVS, CDR2 FQNEAQ. There are 15 residues in the CDR3. The CDR3 region is CASSTGDWLNNEQFF. The CDR3 DNA is TGTGCCAGCAGCACCGGGGACTGGCTCAACAATGAGCAGTTCTTC.

This clone was seen just once. The chain carries TRBV27 and TRBJ1-2; unclear D gene. Germline CDR1 and CDR2: MNHEY and SMNVEV (reference sequence). Trimming took off 7 bases at V and 6 bases at J, with 12 bases between the two ends. The CDR3 runs 12 residues. The CDR3: CASKSYGDGYTF. The CDR3 DNA follows: TGTGCCAGCAAGTCTTATGGAGATGGCTACACCTTC.

The gene calls are TRBV5-8 and TRBJ1-1, with D perhaps TRBD1 (6 bases). The CDR3 length is 14 residues. V was cut by 4 bases and J by 0 bases, with 10 bases left in between. Germline CDR1 is SGHTS and CDR2 is YDEGEE. The CDR3: CASSIQGMNTEAFF. CDR3 DNA: TGTGCCAGCAGCATTCAGGGGATGAACACTGAAGCTTTCTTT.

The chain joins TRBV9 to TRBJ1-2; 8 nucleotides match TRBD1. The CDR3 extends over 13 amino acids. Per the germline V gene, CDR1 is SGDLS and CDR2 is YYNGEE. The V segment lost 3 bases and the J segment 7 bases; nucleotides outside the gene matches: 5. CDR3 bases: TGTGCCAGCAGCGAGACAGGGGCGTTTGGCTACACCTTC. Its translation: CASSETGAFGYTF.

This chain uses TRBV21-1 with TRBJ1-5; no DNA check was done on the table's D call, TRBD1. TRBV21-1 is listed as a pseudogene. CDR3 length: 16 residues. The CDR3: CASSKRAGAVHQPQHF. In DNA form, the CDR3 reads TGTGCCAGCAGCAAACGGGCAGGGGCGGTCCATCAGCCCCAGCATTTT.

This sequence joins TRBV6-6 and TRBJ1-5; possibly TRBD1 for D (6 bases). Germline CDR1 reads MNHNY; CDR2 reads SVGAGI (reference sequence). Between the trimmed V and J ends, which lost 2 bases and 3 bases, there was a span of 11 bases. This CDR3 comprises 15 residues. CDR3 coding DNA: TGTGCCAGCAGTTACCCAGGGGCAGTCAATCAGCCCCAGCATTTT. As protein: CASSYPGAVNQPQHF.

The chain has TRBV5-1 and TRBJ1-2, with a possible D match to TRBD1 (6 bases). The CDR3 spans 12 residues. Trimming took 4 bases from V and 8 from J, leaving 12 bases between them. Germline values: CDR1 SGHRS, CDR2 YFSETQ. The CDR3 nucleotides read TGCGCCAGCAGCGAAACAGGGAAGGGCTACACCTTC. Protein product: CASSETGKGYTF.

This rearrangement joins TRBV27 to TRBJ2-2; TRBD2 aligns across 7 bases. The CDR3 is 15 residues long. Per the germline V gene, CDR1 is MNHEY and CDR2 is SMNVEV (reference sequence). Trimming removed 2 bases from V and 6 bases from J; junction bases left unmatched: 6. The CDR3: CASSLHGGSSGELFF. For the CDR3, the DNA is TGTGCCAGCAGTTTACACGGCGGGAGCTCCGGGGAGCTGTTTTTT.

The chain combines TRBV13 with TRBJ2-1; 9 bases agree with TRBD2. Germline CDR1 and CDR2: PRHDT and FYEKMQ (reference sequence). The V and J ends lost 9 bases and 0 bases, in that order; junction bases with no gene match: 9. This CDR3 region has 16 residues. In DNA form, the CDR3 reads TGTGCCAGTCAGACTAGCGGCAGGAGCTCCTACAATGAGCAGTTCTTC. The encoded protein is CASQTSGRSSYNEQFF.

The CDR3 sequence: CASSISPEKGPNTEAFF. CDR3 bases: TGTGCCAGTAGTATTAGTCCCGAGAAGGGCCCGAACACTGAAGCTTTCTTT. The gene calls are TRBV19 and TRBJ1-1; D gene unclear. V was pared by 3 bases and J by 1 base, with 18 bases between. CDR3 length: 17 residues. Germline assignment: CDR1 LNHDA and CDR2 SQIVND (reference sequence).

CDR3 amino acids: CASSIRRAEGNEQYF. In DNA form, the CDR3 reads TGTGCCAGTAGTATAAGGCGGGCAGAAGGGAACGAGCAGTACTTC. J is TRBJ2-7 and V is TRBV19, with D perhaps matching TRBD2 (5 bases). This CDR3 region has 15 residues. The V end lost 2 bases, the J end lost 5 bases, and 16 bases lay between the germline ends. Germline V gene sequence: CDR1 LNHDA, CDR2 SQIVND (reference sequence).

V gene TRBV7-2 combines with J gene TRBJ2-4; 8 positions agree with TRBD1. There are 16 residues in the CDR3. Germline V gene lookup returns CDR1 SGHTA and CDR2 FQGNSA. V lost 1 base, J lost 3 bases, and 5 bases stayed unmatched. In DNA form, the CDR3 reads TGTGCCAGCAGCTTAGTCGGGACAGGAGTCAAAAACATTCAGTACTTC. Encoded protein: CASSLVGTGVKNIQYF.

This clone was seen just once. This chain links TRBV5-4 with TRBJ2-7; weak D call: TRBD1 (6 bases). The CDR3 loop spans 15 amino acids. The germline V gene encodes CDR1 SGHNT and CDR2 YYREEE (reference sequence). V was clipped by 4 bases and J by 7 bases, with 21 bases between them. CDR3 in DNA: TGTGCCAGCAGCCACCTAACAGGGAAAGCGTCAGAGCAGTACTTC. It specifies CASSHLTGKASEQYF.

The V and J genes are TRBV2 and TRBJ1-1, with TRBD1 identical over 7 bases. The CDR3 has 14 amino acids. Germline V gives CDR1 SNHLY, CDR2 FYNNEI. Trimming removed 3 bases from V and 4 bases from J; junction bases left unmatched: 5. CDR3 sequence: CASSDAGGRTEAFF. The CDR3 nucleotides read TGTGCCAGCAGTGACGCAGGGGGACGCACTGAAGCTTTCTTT.

This clone was counted a single time. This chain joins TRBV18 and TRBJ2-1, with D maybe TRBD2 (5 bases). This CDR3 comprises 15 residues. Germline V gives CDR1 KGHSH, CDR2 LQKENI. V was pared by 6 bases and J by 3 bases, with 15 bases between. CDR3 in DNA: TGTGCCAGCTCCTCCGCGGGCGGAGTCTACAATGAGCAGTTCTTC. Translated: CASSSAGGVYNEQFF.

The CDR3, as DNA: TGTGCCAGCAGTTCCAGGGACAGGGGTATCTACGAGCAGTACTTC. Its protein product is CASSSRDRGIYEQYF. The rearrangement links TRBV6-5 to TRBJ2-7; 10 bases line up with TRBD1. The germline gives CDR1 MNHEY, CDR2 SVGAGI. The CDR3 length is 15 residues. J gave up 3 bases and V 4 bases, and 6 bases lay outside the gene matches.